The 10 T cell receptor beta chains below were found in one sample sequenced in a study of human T cells and chemical hapten exposure. TCRdb processed the RACE reads anew with MiXCR; each CDR3 protein has one entry. Altogether just under 65,000 distinct CDR3 sequences are present, approximately 11% being singletons, with the ten largest covering 2% to 3%. Time point denoted: patch test 3, about 24 weeks after DPC sensitization. This sample's treatment: therapeutic diphenylcyclopropenone sensitization with weekly scalp DPC. The starting material was whole blood, obtained in connection with sensitization to the hapten diphenylcyclopropenone (DPC). These receptors were obtained from a woman under 40 with alopecia areata. Some clones in this sample may be carry-over from other donors' samples.

Ten or more counts support this clonotype. V gene TRBV28 combines with J gene TRBJ1-5, with 7 bases lining up with TRBD1. V shed 1 base, J shed 7 bases, and the junction held 4 bases outside the gene matches. The CDR3 spans 14 residues. Germline loops: CDR1 MDHEN, CDR2 SYDVKM. The CDR3: CASSLFQGVQPQHF. The CDR3, as DNA: TGTGCCAGCAGTTTATTCCAGGGGGTACAGCCCCAGCATTTT.

This clonotype was counted at least ten times. The genes are TRBV6-2 or TRBV6-3 and TRBJ1-6; the D is unclear. The CDR3 extends over 15 amino acids. Trimming removed 7 bases from V and 9 bases from J, with 19 bases in between. Germline-derived CDR1 and CDR2 are MNHEY and SVGEGT. The CDR3 coding sequence is TGTGCCAGCATCATGTCGGAACTTCTTGGTTCACCCCTCCACTTT. Its protein is CASIMSELLGSPLHF.

This clonotype was recorded a few times. This chain links TRBV4-3 with TRBJ1-5, with D perhaps TRBD1 (6 bases). The ends were cut back, 1 base at V and 3 bases at J, with 10 bases in the middle. Germline V gene sequence: CDR1 LGHNA, CDR2 YSLEER. This CDR3 spans 15 amino acids. The CDR3 here is CASSQVGGYNQPQHF. In DNA form, the CDR3 reads TGCGCCAGCAGCCAAGTAGGGGGTTACAATCAGCCCCAGCATTTT.

This clonotype was counted many times. DNA of the CDR3: TGTGCCAGCAGCGCACGGGCCCACCGAGCAGATACGCAGTATTTT. Amino acids: CASSARAHRADTQYF. This sequence joins TRBV9 and TRBJ2-3; D gene uncertain. From germline, CDR1 is SGDLS and CDR2 YYNGEE. Trimming pared 3 bases from V and 4 bases from J, leaving 15 bases between. The CDR3 runs 15 residues.

This clonotype was seen a few times. The chain couples TRBV9 to TRBJ1-1, with D unresolved. The CDR3 sequence is 15 residues long. Germline CDR1 reads SGDLS; CDR2 reads YYNGEE. The V end was cut by 0 bases, the J end by 0 bases, with 9 bases between. CDR3 bases: TGTGCCAGCAGCGTAGGATCAGAAGTGAACACTGAAGCTTTCTTT. Residues: CASSVGSEVNTEAFF. Drawing the rest from reference TRBV9 and TRBJ1-1, the complete variable domain is DSGVTQTPKHLITATGQRVTLRCSPRSGDLSVYWYQQSLDQGLQFLIQYYNGEERAKGNILERFSAQQFPDLHSELNLSSLELGDSALYFCASSVGSEVNTEAFFGQGTRLTVV.

This clonotype was counted ten times or more. The V gene is TRBV29-1, the J gene TRBJ1-2; D call uncertain. Trimming removed 7 bases from V and 3 bases from J, with 12 bases in between. CDR1 SQVTM and CDR2 ANQGSEA come from the germline V gene. The CDR3 has 12 amino acids. The CDR3 loop reads CSATDGDYGYTF. CDR3 bases: TGCAGCGCCACTGACGGGGACTATGGCTACACCTTC.

There are a few counts of this clonotype. V usage is TRBV11-3 and J usage is TRBJ1-4, with 7 bases identical to TRBD1. After removal of 1 base from V and 14 bases from J, the junction contained 7 bases not matched to a gene. This CDR3 region has 13 residues. Germline lookup yields CDR1 SGHNT and CDR2 YENEEA. CDR3 loop: CASSLGQGERLFF. In DNA form, the CDR3 reads TGTGCCAGCAGCTTAGGACAGGGAGAGAGGCTGTTTTTT.

This clonotype was found many times. The V call is TRBV11-2, the J call TRBJ2-2, with no clear D. Germline CDR1 and CDR2: SGHAT and FQNNGV. Trimming removed 0 bases from V and 4 bases from J, with 3 bases in between. The CDR3 extends over 13 amino acids. The CDR3 nucleotides read TGTGCCAGCAGCTTAGACTCCACCGGGGAGCTGTTTTTT. This encodes CASSLDSTGELFF.

With regard to this clonotype: With a much larger clone just one base away, this may be a read error. The rearrangement joins TRBV4-1 to TRBJ2-7; perhaps TRBD1 as D (6 bases). The CDR3 runs 15 residues. Germline V lookup: CDR1 MGHRA, CDR2 YSYEKL. The DNA for the CDR3 is TGCGCCAGCAGCCAAGAAGAAGGCAGGGGCTACAAGCAGTACTTC. Its translation is CASSQEEGRGYKQYF.

This clonotype was counted at least ten times. The gene calls are TRBV7-9 and TRBJ1-1, with D tentatively TRBD1 (6 bases). Trimming removed 10 bases at V and 1 base at J, with 19 bases between. This CDR3 is 15 amino acids long. From germline, CDR1 is SEHNR and CDR2 FQNEAQ (reference sequence). The CDR3 DNA is TGTGCCACCTCCGCCAACAGGGATCGGAACACTGAAGCTTTCTTT. Translation: CATSANRDRNTEAFF. Filled out from reference TRBV7-9 and TRBJ1-1, the complete variable domain reads DTGVSQNPRHKITKRGQNVTFRCDPISEHNRLYWYRQTLGQGPEFLTYFQNEAQLEKSRLLSDRFSAERPKGSFSTLEIQRTEQGDSAMYLCATSANRDRNTEAFFGQGTRLTVV.